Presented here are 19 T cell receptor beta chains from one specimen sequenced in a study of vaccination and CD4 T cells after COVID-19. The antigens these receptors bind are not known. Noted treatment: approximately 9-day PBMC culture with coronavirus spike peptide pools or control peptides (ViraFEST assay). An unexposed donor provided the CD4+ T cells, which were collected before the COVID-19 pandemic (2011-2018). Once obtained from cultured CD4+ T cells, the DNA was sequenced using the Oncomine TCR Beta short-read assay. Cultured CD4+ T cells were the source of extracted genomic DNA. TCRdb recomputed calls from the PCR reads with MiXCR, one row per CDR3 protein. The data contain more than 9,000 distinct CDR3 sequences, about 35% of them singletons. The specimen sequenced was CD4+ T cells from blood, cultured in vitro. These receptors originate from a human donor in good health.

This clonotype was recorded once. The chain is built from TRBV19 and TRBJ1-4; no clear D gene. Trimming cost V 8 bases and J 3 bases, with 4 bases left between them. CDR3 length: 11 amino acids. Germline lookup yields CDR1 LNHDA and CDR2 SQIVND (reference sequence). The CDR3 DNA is TGTGCCAGTGAGGCTAATGAAAAACTGTTTTTT. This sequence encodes CASEANEKLFF.

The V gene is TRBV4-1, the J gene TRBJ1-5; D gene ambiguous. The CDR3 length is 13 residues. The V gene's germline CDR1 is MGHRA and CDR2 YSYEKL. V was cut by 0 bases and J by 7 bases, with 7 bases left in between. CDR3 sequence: CASSQDSSQPQHF. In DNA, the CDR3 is TGCGCCAGCAGCCAAGACTCGTCCCAGCCCCAGCATTTT.

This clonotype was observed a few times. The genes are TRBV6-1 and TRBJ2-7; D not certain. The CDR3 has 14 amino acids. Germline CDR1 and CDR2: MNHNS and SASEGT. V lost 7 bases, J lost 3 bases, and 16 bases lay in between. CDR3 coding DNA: TGTGCCAGCACCACCTGGCAGCACTACTACGAGCAGTACTTC. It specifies CASTTWQHYYEQYF.

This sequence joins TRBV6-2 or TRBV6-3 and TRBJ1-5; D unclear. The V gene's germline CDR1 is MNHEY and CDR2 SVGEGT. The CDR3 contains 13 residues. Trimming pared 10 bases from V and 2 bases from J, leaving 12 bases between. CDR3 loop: CATGDWGNQPQHF. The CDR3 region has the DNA TGTGCCACCGGCGATTGGGGCAATCAGCCCCAGCATTTT.

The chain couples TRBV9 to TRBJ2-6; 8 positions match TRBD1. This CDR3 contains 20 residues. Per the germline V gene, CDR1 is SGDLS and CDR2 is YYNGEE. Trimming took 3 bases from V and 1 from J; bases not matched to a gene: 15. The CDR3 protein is CASSGQGIHGRGSGANVLTF. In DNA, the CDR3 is TGTGCCAGCAGCGGACAGGGGATTCACGGGAGAGGGTCTGGGGCCAACGTCCTGACTTTC.

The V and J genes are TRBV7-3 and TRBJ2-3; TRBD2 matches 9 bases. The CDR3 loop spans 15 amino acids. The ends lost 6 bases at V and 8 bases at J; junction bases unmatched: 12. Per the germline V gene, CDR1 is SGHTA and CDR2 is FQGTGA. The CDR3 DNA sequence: TGTGCCAGCAGTCCCGGGACTAGCCGGCAGGGTACGCAGTATTTT. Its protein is CASSPGTSRQGTQYF.

CDR3 DNA sequence: TGTGCCAGACCCCCCCAAGGACTAGCGGGTGTCCGGGAGACCCAGTACTTC. Amino acid sequence: CARPPQGLAGVRETQYF. The chain joins TRBV6-2 or TRBV6-3 to TRBJ2-5; 11 nucleotides align to TRBD2. The CDR3 consists of 17 residues. The V gene end was trimmed by 9 bases and the J gene end by 5 bases; junction bases not matched to a gene: 17. Germline assignment: CDR1 MNHEY and CDR2 SVGEGT.

CDR3 DNA: TGTGCCAGCAGCTTAGTCGCAGGGAACACTGAAGCTTTCTTT. Translated: CASSLVAGNTEAFF. The rearrangement uses TRBV7-8 and TRBJ1-1; D is undetermined. Germline V gives CDR1 SGHVS, CDR2 FQNEAQ. Trimming took 1 base from V and 1 from J, leaving 7 bases between them. This CDR3 spans 14 amino acids. The full variable domain, rest sourced from reference TRBV7-8 and TRBJ1-1, is GAGVSQSPRYKVAKRGQDVALRCDPISGHVSLFWYQQALGQGPEFLTYFQNEAQLDKSGLPSDRFFAERPEGSVSTLKIQRTQQEDSAVYLCASSLVAGNTEAFFGQGTRLTVV.

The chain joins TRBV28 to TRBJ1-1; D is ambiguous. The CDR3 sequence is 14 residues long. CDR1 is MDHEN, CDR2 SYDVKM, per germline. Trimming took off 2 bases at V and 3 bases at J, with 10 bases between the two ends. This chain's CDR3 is CASSLLGEDTEAFF. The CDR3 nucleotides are TGTGCCAGCAGTTTACTTGGTGAGGACACTGAAGCTTTCTTT.

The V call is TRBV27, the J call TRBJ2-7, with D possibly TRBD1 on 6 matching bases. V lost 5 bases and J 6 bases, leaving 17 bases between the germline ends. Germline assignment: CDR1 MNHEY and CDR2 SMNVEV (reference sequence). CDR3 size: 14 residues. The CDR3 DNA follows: TGTGCCAGCAGTCCCGACAGGATTTTACGCGAGCAGTACTTC. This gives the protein CASSPDRILREQYF.

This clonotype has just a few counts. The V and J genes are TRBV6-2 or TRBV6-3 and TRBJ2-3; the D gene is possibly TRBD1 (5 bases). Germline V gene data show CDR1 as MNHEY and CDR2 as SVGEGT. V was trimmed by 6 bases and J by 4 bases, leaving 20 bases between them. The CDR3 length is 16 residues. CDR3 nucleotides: TGTGCCAGCAGACCCGGTCGGGTCAGGGAAGCAGATACGCAGTATTTT. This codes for CASRPGRVREADTQYF.

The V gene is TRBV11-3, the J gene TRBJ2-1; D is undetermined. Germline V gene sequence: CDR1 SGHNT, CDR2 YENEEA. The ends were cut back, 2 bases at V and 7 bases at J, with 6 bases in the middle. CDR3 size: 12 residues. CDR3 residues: CASSLNRNEQFF. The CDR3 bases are TGTGCCAGCAGCTTAAACCGGAATGAGCAGTTCTTC.

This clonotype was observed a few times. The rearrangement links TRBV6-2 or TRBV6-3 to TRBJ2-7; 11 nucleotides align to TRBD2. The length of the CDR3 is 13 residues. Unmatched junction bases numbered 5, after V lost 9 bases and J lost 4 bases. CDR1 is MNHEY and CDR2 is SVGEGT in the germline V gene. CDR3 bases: TGTGCCAGTAGAACTAGCGGGAGTTACGAGCAGTACTTC. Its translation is CASRTSGSYEQYF.

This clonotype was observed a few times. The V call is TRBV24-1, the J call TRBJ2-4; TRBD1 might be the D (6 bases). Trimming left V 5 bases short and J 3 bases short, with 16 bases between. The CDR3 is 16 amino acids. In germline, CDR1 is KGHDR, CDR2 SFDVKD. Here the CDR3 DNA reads TGTGCCACCAGTGGGGGGCTAGGGAAAGGCAAAAACATTCAGTACTTC. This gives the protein CATSGGLGKGKNIQYF.

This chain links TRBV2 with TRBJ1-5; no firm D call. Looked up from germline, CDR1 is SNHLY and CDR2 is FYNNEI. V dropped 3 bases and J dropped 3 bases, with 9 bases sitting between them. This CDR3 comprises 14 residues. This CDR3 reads CASSDAGDNQPQHF. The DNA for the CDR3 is TGTGCCAGCAGTGATGCGGGTGACAATCAGCCCCAGCATTTT.

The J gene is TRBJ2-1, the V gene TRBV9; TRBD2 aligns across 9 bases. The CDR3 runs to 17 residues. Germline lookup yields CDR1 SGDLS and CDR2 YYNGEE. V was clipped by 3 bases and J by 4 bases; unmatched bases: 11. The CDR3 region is CASSAGSGTSRYNEQFF. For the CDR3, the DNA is TGTGCCAGCAGCGCGGGCTCCGGGACTAGCAGATACAATGAGCAGTTCTTC.

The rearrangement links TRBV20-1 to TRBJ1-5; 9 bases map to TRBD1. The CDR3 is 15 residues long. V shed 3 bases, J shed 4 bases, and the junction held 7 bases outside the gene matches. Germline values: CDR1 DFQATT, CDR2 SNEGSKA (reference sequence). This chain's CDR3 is CSASGLTGGNQPQHF. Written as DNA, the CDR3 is TGCAGTGCTAGTGGCCTGACAGGGGGGAATCAGCCCCAGCATTTT.

CDR3 coding DNA: TGTGCCAGCAGTTTATCTTCGCCGGGATTCGACTACGAGCAGTACTTC. Its protein product is CASSLSSPGFDYEQYF. The chain recombines TRBV28 with TRBJ2-7; D is perhaps TRBD2 (5 bases). This CDR3 has 16 residues. The V gene lost 1 base and the J gene lost 3 bases, with 16 bases spanning the gap. The germline V gene has CDR1 MDHEN and CDR2 SYDVKM.

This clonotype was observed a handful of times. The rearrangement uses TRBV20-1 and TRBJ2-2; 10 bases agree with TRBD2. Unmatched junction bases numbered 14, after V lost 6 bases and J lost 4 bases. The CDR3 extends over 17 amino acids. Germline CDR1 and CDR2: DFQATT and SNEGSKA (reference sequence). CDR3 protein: CSAPFGASGSGTGELFF. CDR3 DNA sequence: TGCAGTGCCCCCTTCGGTGCTAGCGGGAGTGGCACCGGGGAGCTGTTTTTT.